The sequence of this T cell receptor (beta chain) was determined in a study of lymphopenia after photon versus proton radiotherapy. A remark on this clone: Its antigen is currently unknown.

TCRdb's copy holds only in-frame clones and misses some; the assay was immunoSEQ multiplex PCR. Of approximately 45,000 clones detected, less than 90% appear once; the ten largest clones hold 2.2%. V was pared by 4 bases and J by 7 bases, with 14 bases between. Germline values: CDR1 MDHEN, CDR2 SYDVKM. This CDR3 comprises 13 residues. Study-wide results and limits: In patients who died, overall survival fell as post-nadir TCR diversity dropped more. Relative stability marked proton patients; photon patients lost diversity and naive cells. After the lymphocyte nadir, photon-treated repertoires showed oligoclonal expansion, especially of CD8+ Temra cells. Survival link was tested only in deceased patients; proton benefit remains a possibility.

The source was peripheral blood, collected from a patient treated with photon-based radiotherapy. This receptor was taken from a man between 40 and 49 years old with gastric cancer. This sequence joins TRBV28 and TRBJ2-7; no clear D. The CDR3 protein is CASSSQVGWEQYF. For the CDR3, the DNA is TGTGCCAGCAGTTCCCAGGTGGGTTGGGAGCAGTACTTC.